This is a list of T cell receptor beta chains from one sample in a study of OX40 agonist ivuxolimab in advanced cancers. The protocol was immunoSEQ multiplex PCR, while the TCRdb copy is restricted to in-frame clones and leaves out a portion. The sample consists of 40,000 to 55,000 clones, 86% of them appearing once. The sequencing used CD4+ or CD8+ T cells sorted from blood, collected in a trial of the OX40 agonist ivuxolimab. The receptor set was obtained from an adult with an advanced solid tumor such as melanoma, head and neck, liver or kidney cancer. The CDR3 runs from the conserved cysteine through the conserved F or W. The D gene is left open where the match is weak. Size tells how often a clone was seen (once, few, many) or the class of an expanded clone, and some rows leave it out.

clone_size,v_call,j_call,d_call,cdr3_aa,cdr3_nt
-,TRBV30,TRBJ2-1,TRBD2,CAWRPGGGPYNEQFF,TGTGCCTGGAGGCCCGGCGGGGGGCCTTACAATGAGCAGTTCTTC
-,TRBV5-1,TRBJ2-2,-,CASSLESTGNTGELFF,TGCGCCAGCAGCTTGGAATCAACAGGGAACACCGGGGAGCTGTTTTTT
-,TRBV18,TRBJ1-5,TRBD1,CASSPPGQGTTGQPQHF,TGTGCCAGCTCACCCCCAGGACAGGGGACTACGGGTCAGCCCCAGCATTTT
-,TRBV19,TRBJ1-1,-,CASSIGMGFTEAFF,TGTGCCAGTAGTATAGGTATGGGGTTCACTGAAGCTTTCTTT
-,TRBV7-2,TRBJ1-2,-,CASSLGGGYTF,TGTGCCAGCAGCTTAGGGGGTGGCTACACCTTC
-,TRBV6-5,TRBJ1-2,TRBD1,CASSYGAGTAWSYTF,TGTGCCAGCAGTTACGGAGCCGGGACAGCGTGGAGCTACACCTTC
-,TRBV7-2,TRBJ2-7,-,CASSLGVGYEQYF,TGTGCCAGCAGCTTAGGCGTCGGCTACGAGCAGTACTTC
-,TRBV2,TRBJ2-3,-,CASSVLAADTQYF,TGTGCCAGCAGTGTTCTAGCAGCAGATACGCAGTATTTT
-,TRBV6-6,TRBJ1-1,-,CASTSGPLAFF,TGTGCCAGCACCTCGGGCCCCCTGGCTTTCTTT
-,TRBV7-9,TRBJ1-1,-,CASSLEDIEAFF,TGTGCCAGCAGCTTAGAGGACATTGAAGCTTTCTTT
-,TRBV10-1,TRBJ2-1,TRBD1,CASSPLEGAGTGGRNEQFF,TGCGCCAGCAGCCCCCTCGAGGGTGCCGGGACAGGGGGCCGGAATGAGCAGTTCTTC
-,TRBV19,TRBJ2-5,-,CASSIVGLETQYF,TGTGCCAGTAGTATAGTCGGGTTGGAGACCCAGTACTTC
few,TRBV7-8,TRBJ2-3,-,CASSLRTTTSTDTQYF,TGTGCCAGCAGCTTACGGACGACAACTAGCACAGATACGCAGTATTTT
-,TRBV5-6,TRBJ2-4,TRBD2,CASSLAGGPRVNIQYF,TGTGCCAGCAGCTTGGCGGGGGGGCCAAGGGTAAACATTCAGTACTTC
-,TRBV19,TRBJ1-1,-,CASSIFQGNTEAFF,TGTGCCAGTAGTATATTTCAGGGGAACACTGAAGCTTTCTTT